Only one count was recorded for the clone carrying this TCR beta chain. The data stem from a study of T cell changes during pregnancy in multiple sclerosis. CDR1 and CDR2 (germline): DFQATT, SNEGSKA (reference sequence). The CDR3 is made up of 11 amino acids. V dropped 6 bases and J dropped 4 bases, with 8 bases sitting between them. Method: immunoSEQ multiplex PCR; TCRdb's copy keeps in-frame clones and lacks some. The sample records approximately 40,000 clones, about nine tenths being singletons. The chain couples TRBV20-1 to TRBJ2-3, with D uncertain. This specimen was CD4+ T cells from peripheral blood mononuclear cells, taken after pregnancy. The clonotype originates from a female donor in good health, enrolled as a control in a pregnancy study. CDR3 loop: CSAPFPDTQYF. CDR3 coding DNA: TGCAGTGCCCCTTTCCCAGATACGCAGTATTTT.